The clone carrying this TCR beta chain was seen a single time. This CDR3 contains 16 residues. The germline CDR1 and CDR2 sequences are KGHSH and LQKENI. V dropped 2 bases and J dropped 1 base, with 12 bases sitting between them. The sample is drawn from a study of blood T cell repertoires in COVID-19. Across the whole study: The cDNA or gDNA used as material had been derived from T cells, B-cell-depleted T cells, or PBMCs.

Using immunoSEQ multiplex PCR, the repertoire was profiled, and TCRdb retains in-frame clones only, with some absent. The table records 140,000 to 150,000 clones, about 88% of them present only once. This receptor was taken from a human donor with acute or convalescent COVID-19. The donor label of this sample is uncertain. The specimen sequenced was peripheral blood. The chain employs TRBV18 and TRBJ1-5; D might be TRBD1 (5 bases). CDR3 protein: CASSPGAGLSNQPQHF. The CDR3 nucleotides are TGTGCCAGCTCACCAGGGGCAGGGTTGAGCAATCAGCCCCAGCATTTT.